These T cell receptor beta chains were read from a single sample in a study of identical twins. TCRdb ran MiXCR on the 5' RACE reads and lists one entry per CDR3 protein. The table records about 220,000 distinct CDR3 sequences, over 5% of them present only once. The sample was also reused in another study, on T cells expressing NK-cell markers.

The sample was CD8+ T cells sorted from blood. Source of these receptors: a woman between 18 and 29 years old in good health. The CDR3 runs from the conserved cysteine through the conserved F or W. A D gene is named only where the DNA matches it firmly. Clone size, where shown, is once, few, many, or a class for clones that have expanded.

clone size	D gene	J gene	V gene	CDR3 DNA	CDR3 protein
few	-	TRBJ1-1	TRBV6-2/TRBV6-3	TGTGCCAGCAGTTACCCCCCAGGCCCGGCGTACACTGAAGCTTTCTTT	CASSYPPGPAYTEAFF
-	-	TRBJ2-6	TRBV15	TGTGCCACCAGTATAGGGGGGATGGGGGCCAACGTCCTGACTTTC	CATSIGGMGANVLTF
-	-	TRBJ2-5	TRBV7-9	TGTGCCAGCAGCTCCTCTGATCTGGGCAGCCAAGAGACCCAGTACTTC	CASSSSDLGSQETQYF
many	-	TRBJ1-2	TRBV20-1	TGCAGTGCTAGACCGCCAGGGCGAGCGATCGATGGCTACACCTTC	CSARPPGRAIDGYTF
few	TRBD2	TRBJ2-7	TRBV30	TGTGCCTGGAGTGTACCTAGCGGGAGGCAGTACGAGCAGTACTTC	CAWSVPSGRQYEQYF
few	TRBD1	TRBJ2-6	TRBV28	TGTGCCAGCAGCTCCAGGGGGACTGGGGCCAACGTCCTGACTTTC	CASSSRGTGANVLTF
few	-	TRBJ2-3	TRBV7-9	TGTGCCAGCAGCTTAGGCAGGGGACCCACAGATACGCAGTATTTT	CASSLGRGPTDTQYF
few	TRBD2	TRBJ2-7	TRBV12-3/TRBV12-4	TGTGCCAGCGGGATGACTAGCGGGGCCTCCTACGAGCAGTACTTC	CASGMTSGASYEQYF
many	-	TRBJ2-7	TRBV2	TGTGCCAGCAGTTCTGGGACCCGTCCCTACGAGCAGTACTTC	CASSSGTRPYEQYF
-	TRBD1	TRBJ1-4	TRBV12-3/TRBV12-4	TGTGCCAGCAGTTTCGGACAGGGACAAGAAAAACTGTTTTTT	CASSFGQGQEKLFF
few	-	TRBJ2-3	TRBV6-2/TRBV6-3	TGTGCCAGCAGTTATTACAGCACAGATACGCAGTATTTT	CASSYYSTDTQYF
-	-	TRBJ2-1	TRBV12-5	TGTGCTAGTAGGAGGGGTACGGGGTACAATGAGCAGTTCTTC	CASRRGTGYNEQFF
-	-	TRBJ2-4	TRBV20-1	TGCAGTGCTAGAGATACTGCGGCAGGACAAGCCAAAAACATTCAGTACTTC	CSARDTAAGQAKNIQYF
many	-	TRBJ2-7	TRBV5-1	TGCGCCAGCAGCTTAAAGGGTCTGGTCTACGAGCAGTACTTC	CASSLKGLVYEQYF
few	TRBD1	TRBJ2-1	TRBV29-1	TGCAGCGCCTGGGACAGGGGAGGATTGGAGCAGTTCTTC	CSAWDRGGLEQFF
few	-	TRBJ2-3	TRBV20-1	TGCAGTGCTAGAGGGTGGGAGTGGGCAGATACGCAGTATTTT	CSARGWEWADTQYF
many	-	TRBJ2-7	TRBV5-1	TGCGCCAGCGCCGGAGGCGCCTACGAGCAGTACTTC	CASAGGAYEQYF
few	-	TRBJ2-2	TRBV9	TGTGCCAGCAGCGGGCCTAGCGAGAACACCGGGGAGCTGTTTTTT	CASSGPSENTGELFF
-	-	TRBJ1-2	TRBV29-1	TGCAGCGGTGCAGGGATAAATGGCTACACCTTC	CSGAGINGYTF
few	-	TRBJ2-3	TRBV11-2	TGTGCCAGCATACCCACCCGGGACGCAAAAGAAGACCCAGATACGCAGTATTTT	CASIPTRDAKEDPDTQYF
few	-	TRBJ2-7	TRBV6-5	TGTGCCAGCAGTTACCAGTTTGGTTACGAGCAGTACTTC	CASSYQFGYEQYF
-	TRBD1	TRBJ2-3	TRBV27	TGTGCCAGCGCAAGACAGGGGGCAAGGGTTGGAGATACGCAGTATTTT	CASARQGARVGDTQYF
many	-	TRBJ2-1	TRBV3-1	TGTGCCAGCAGCCAAGATGACAGTAGCTCCTACAATGAGCAGTTCTTC	CASSQDDSSSYNEQFF
few	-	TRBJ1-5	TRBV12-3/TRBV12-4	TGTGCCAGCAGTTTTTTAAGTCGGGGCAATCAGCCCCAGCATTTT	CASSFLSRGNQPQHF
many	TRBD1	TRBJ2-7	TRBV18	TGTGCCAGCTCATCGGACAGGGCCTCCTACGAGCAGTACTTC	CASSSDRASYEQYF
-	TRBD1	TRBJ2-2	TRBV7-9	TGTGCCAGCAGCCCCCGACAGGGGTTGAACACCGGGGAGCTGTTTTTT	CASSPRQGLNTGELFF
many	-	TRBJ2-3	TRBV11-3	TGTGCCAGCAGCTTAGCGAGGGATACGCAGTATTTT	CASSLARDTQYF
-	TRBD2	TRBJ2-5	TRBV7-2	TGTGCCAGCAGGTCCGGGACTAGCGCAGAGACCCAGTACTTC	CASRSGTSAETQYF
many	-	TRBJ2-7	TRBV7-9	TGTGCCAGCAGCTTAGGATATGGTCTCGATTCCTACGAGCAGTACTTC	CASSLGYGLDSYEQYF
-	-	TRBJ2-7	TRBV6-1	TGTGCCAGCAGTGAAGCCGGGGCCCACTACGAGCAGTACTTC	CASSEAGAHYEQYF